This T cell receptor beta chain originates from a study of cytomegalovirus exposure and HLA in healthy donors (dated by TCRdb to 2015 to 2018). As for the study more broadly: According to a later analysis, the 120 or so validation repertoires were produced on the same platform as the approximately 600 repertoires of the first cohort. A separate validation cohort of approximately 130 different subjects was used in addition to the roughly 700-subject first cohort. The aim of the study was to test whether cataloging public T cell receptors could identify signatures of past pathogen exposure. To predict cytomegalovirus infection status, the study combined high-throughput TCR immunosequencing, statistical association of individual TCRs with disease status, and machine learning. Study-wide findings and limitations: The validation cohort had no HLA typing available for a later analysis, so co-occurrence within that cohort was assessed over all 110 or so repertoires. Cytomegalovirus status was reported to be diagnosed by the classifier with high specificity and sensitivity in both the original and validation cohorts. A total of around 150 TCR beta chains were listed by the study as associated with cytomegalovirus. Most TCR sequences were seen in very few donors, while some public TCRs were found in many individuals. In vitro tests confirmed that three of the cytomegalovirus-associated TCR beta chains recognize cytomegalovirus antigens. It was suggested by the authors that the approach could potentially be generalized to other disease states and immunological phenotypes. Subsequent analysis determined that TCRs grouped into clusters in the first cohort also showed a tendency toward co-occurrence across the approximately 120 validation repertoires, and about 94% of cluster scores exceeded 0.

Separate from the approximately 670-subject first cohort, the validation cohort of roughly 110 subjects was the group to which the donors belonged. Remarks on this clone: What this receptor recognizes is not known. Per-base qualities were not stored, and no clone one base away is much larger.

The library was obtained by the immunoSEQ multiplex PCR assay. The original pipeline was this. A statistical classification framework was developed to diagnose cytomegalovirus status using the catalog of TCR beta chain sequences. The table comes from immuneACCESS by way of TCRdb, which keeps in-frame sequences with V and J called. Part of the clones is missing from these tables; in studies checked, under half for an unresolved V gene and the rest for unknown reasons. That table gives V, J and clone size, and the DNA gave D and trimming. In all, the sample holds over 200,000 clones, and around 90% of those were seen once. The leading ten clones occupy 2.9% of the sample. V loses 5 bases, J loses 0 bases, and the germline ends lie 5 bases apart. The CDR3 goes from the cysteine to the phenylalanine over 13 residues. The kept DNA is CDR3 alone, 39 bases in frame from the first base. The germline V gene (reference sequence) supplies CDR1 MNHEY and CDR2 SMNVEV.

The V gene is TRBV27 and the J gene is TRBJ1-5, with the D gene uncertain. This sequence was found in a woman in her late teens or twenties in good health and CMV-seronegative. The specimen sequenced was PBMCs. The CDR3 is CASSLSSNQPQHF. DNA sequence: TGTGCCAGCAGTCTTAGTAGCAATCAGCCCCAGCATTTT.